This T cell receptor beta chain is from a study of T cell responses to AZD1222 COVID-19 vaccine. Study-level background: Second-dose groups at about 4 or about 12 weeks were pooled. Points from the study as a whole: At baseline, seropositivity was found in only six AZD1222 recipients. Among the donors, most were white British and more were female, and clonal diversity was possibly underestimated. Spike-wide vaccine-associated CD4 TCRs dominated at 160-218 and 743-854.

As concerns this clone: Its antigen is unidentified.

In germline, CDR1 is MNHEY, CDR2 SVGAGI. V shed 5 bases and J shed 0 bases, with 11 bases lying between them. This CDR3 region has 15 residues. Method: immunoSEQ multiplex PCR; TCRdb's copy keeps in-frame clones and lacks some. This table holds roughly 120,000 clones, approximately 85% found once. The TCR sequence derives from an adult in good health. The V and J genes are TRBV6-5 and TRBJ1-5; tentatively, D is TRBD1 (6 bases). The material sequenced was peripheral blood, taken on day 0 of AZD1222 vaccination. The CDR3 spells CASSRDIYSNQPQHF. Written as DNA, the CDR3 is TGTGCCAGCAGTCGGGACATTTATAGCAATCAGCCCCAGCATTTT.